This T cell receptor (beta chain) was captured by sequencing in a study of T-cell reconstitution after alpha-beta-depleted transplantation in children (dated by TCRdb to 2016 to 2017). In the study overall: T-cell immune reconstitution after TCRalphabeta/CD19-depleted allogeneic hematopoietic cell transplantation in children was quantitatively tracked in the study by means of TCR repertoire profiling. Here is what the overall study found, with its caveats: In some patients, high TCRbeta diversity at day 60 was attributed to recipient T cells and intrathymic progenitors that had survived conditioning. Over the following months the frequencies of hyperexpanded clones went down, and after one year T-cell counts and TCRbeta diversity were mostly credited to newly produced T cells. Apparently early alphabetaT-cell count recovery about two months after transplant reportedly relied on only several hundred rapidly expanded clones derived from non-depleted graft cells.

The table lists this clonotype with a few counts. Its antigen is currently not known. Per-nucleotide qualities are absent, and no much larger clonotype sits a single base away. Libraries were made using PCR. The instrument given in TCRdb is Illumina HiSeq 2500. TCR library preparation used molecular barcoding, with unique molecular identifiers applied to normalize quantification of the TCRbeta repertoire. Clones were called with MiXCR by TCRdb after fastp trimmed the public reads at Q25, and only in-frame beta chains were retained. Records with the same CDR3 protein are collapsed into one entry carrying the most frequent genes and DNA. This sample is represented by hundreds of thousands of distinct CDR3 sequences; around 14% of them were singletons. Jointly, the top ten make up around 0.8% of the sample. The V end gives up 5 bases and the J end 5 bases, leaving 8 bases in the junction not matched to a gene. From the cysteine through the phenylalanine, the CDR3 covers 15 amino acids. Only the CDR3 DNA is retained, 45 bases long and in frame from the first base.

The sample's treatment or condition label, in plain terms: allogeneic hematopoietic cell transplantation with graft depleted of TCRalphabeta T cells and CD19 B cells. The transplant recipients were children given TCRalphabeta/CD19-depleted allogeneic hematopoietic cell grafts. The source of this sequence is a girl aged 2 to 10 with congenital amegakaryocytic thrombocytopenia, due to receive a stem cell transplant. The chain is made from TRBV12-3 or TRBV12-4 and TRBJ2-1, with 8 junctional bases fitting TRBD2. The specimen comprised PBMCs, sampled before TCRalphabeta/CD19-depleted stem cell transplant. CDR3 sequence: CASSGTSGPHNEQFF. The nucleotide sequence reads TGTGCCAGCAGTGGCACTAGCGGACCCCACAATGAGCAGTTCTTC.